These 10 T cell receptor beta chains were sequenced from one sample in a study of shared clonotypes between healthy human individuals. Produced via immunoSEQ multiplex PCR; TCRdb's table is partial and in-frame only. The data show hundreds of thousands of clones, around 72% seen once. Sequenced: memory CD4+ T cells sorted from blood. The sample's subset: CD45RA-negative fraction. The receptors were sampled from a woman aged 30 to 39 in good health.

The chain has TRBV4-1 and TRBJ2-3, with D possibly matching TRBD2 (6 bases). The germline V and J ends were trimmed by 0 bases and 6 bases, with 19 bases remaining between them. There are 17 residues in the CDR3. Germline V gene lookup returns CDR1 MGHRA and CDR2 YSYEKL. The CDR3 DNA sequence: TGCGCCAGCAGCCAAGAGGGCGGGACGGCCGGCTTTGATACGCAGTATTTT. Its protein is CASSQEGGTAGFDTQYF.

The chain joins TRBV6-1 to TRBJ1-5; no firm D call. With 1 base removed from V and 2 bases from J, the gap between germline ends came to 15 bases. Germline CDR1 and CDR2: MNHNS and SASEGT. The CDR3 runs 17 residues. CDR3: CASSEGAAQAGNQPQHF. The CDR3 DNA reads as TGTGCCAGCAGTGAAGGTGCCGCCCAGGCAGGCAATCAGCCCCAGCATTTT.

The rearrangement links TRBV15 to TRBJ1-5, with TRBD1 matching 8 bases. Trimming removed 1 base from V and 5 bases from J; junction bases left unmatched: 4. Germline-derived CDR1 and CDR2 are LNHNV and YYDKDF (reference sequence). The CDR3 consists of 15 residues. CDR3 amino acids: CATSRGSRGHQPQHF. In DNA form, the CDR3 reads TGTGCCACCAGCAGAGGTTCCAGGGGGCATCAGCCCCAGCATTTT.

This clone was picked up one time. The CDR3 DNA follows: TGTGCCAGCACCCCAAGGGTGGGGGTGGACACCGGGGAGCTGTTTTTT. Encoded protein: CASTPRVGVDTGELFF. V is TRBV6-6 and J is TRBJ2-2; the D call may be TRBD1 or TRBD2 (5 bases each). The CDR3 covers 16 residues. The ends were cut back, 7 bases at V and 3 bases at J, with 18 bases in the middle. Germline assignment: CDR1 MNHNY and CDR2 SVGAGI (reference sequence).

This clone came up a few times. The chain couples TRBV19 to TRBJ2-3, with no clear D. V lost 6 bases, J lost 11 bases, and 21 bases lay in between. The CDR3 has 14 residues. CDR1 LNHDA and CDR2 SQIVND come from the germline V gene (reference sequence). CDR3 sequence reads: CASSNNQGVGGQYF. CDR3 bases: TGTGCCAGTAGCAACAACCAAGGTGTGGGCGGGCAGTATTTT.

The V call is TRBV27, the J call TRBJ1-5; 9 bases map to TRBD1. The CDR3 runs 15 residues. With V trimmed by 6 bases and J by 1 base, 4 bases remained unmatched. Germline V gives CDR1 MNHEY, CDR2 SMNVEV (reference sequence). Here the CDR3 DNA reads TGTGCCAGCAGACTACAGGGGGCAAGCAATCAGCCCCAGCATTTT. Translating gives CASRLQGASNQPQHF.

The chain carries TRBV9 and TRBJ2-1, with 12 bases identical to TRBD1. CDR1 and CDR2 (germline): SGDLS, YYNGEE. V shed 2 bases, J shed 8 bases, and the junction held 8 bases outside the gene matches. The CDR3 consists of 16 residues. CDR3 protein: CASSVEWGQGADEQFF. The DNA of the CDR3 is TGTGCCAGCAGCGTTGAATGGGGACAGGGGGCGGATGAGCAGTTCTTC.

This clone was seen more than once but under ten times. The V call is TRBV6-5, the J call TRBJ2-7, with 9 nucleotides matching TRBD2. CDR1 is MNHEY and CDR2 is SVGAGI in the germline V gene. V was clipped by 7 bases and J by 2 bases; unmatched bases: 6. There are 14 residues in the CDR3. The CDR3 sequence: CASKATSGTYEQYF. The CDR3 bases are TGTGCCAGCAAGGCGACTAGCGGAACCTACGAGCAGTACTTC.

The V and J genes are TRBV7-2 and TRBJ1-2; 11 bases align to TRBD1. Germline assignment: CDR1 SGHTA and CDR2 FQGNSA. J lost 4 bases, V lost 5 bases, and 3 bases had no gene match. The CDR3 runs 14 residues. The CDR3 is CASSVDRGPYGYTF. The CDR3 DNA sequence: TGTGCCAGCAGCGTGGACAGGGGGCCCTATGGCTACACCTTC. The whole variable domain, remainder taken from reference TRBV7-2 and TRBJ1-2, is GAGVSQSPSNKVTEKGKDVELRCDPISGHTALYWYRQSLGQGLEFLIYFQGNSAPDKSGLPSDRFSAERTGGSVSTLTIQRTQQEDSAVYLCASSVDRGPYGYTFGSGTRLTVV.

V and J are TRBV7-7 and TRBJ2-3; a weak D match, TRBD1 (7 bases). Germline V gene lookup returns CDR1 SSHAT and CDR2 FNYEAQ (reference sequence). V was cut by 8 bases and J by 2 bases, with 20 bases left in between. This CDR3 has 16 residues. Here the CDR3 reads CASSPGGGRTTDTQYF. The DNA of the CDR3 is TGTGCCAGCTCCCCCGGAGGGGGCAGAACCACAGATACGCAGTATTTT.